A selection of T cell receptor beta chains follows, all from one sample in a study of CD8+ T cells in alopecia areata. The table came from immunoSEQ multiplex PCR; TCRdb's copy has only in-frame clones and leaves some out. The sample lists 200,000 to 250,000 clones, 35% to 40% occurring once. This specimen was CD4+ T cells sorted from blood, taken between weeks 30 and 35, from a patient treated with tofacitinib. The source of these receptors is a human donor with alopecia areata. Each CDR3 is given with its conserved first and last residue. D genes are given only for firm matches. Rows give clone size only sometimes, using once, few, many, or a class for an expanded clone.

few,TRBJ2-5,TRBD2,TRBV7-2,TGTGCCAGCAGCTTAGCCGGGAGGAGGGAGGAGACCCAGTACTTC,CASSLAGRREETQYF
NA,TRBJ1-2,NA,TRBV7-2,TGTGCCAGCACTTTAGACCAGTGGGATGGCTACACCTTC,CASTLDQWDGYTF
few,TRBJ1-1,NA,TRBV5-1,TGCGCCAGCAGCTTGGCCACAGGGTTGAACACTGAAGCTTTCTTT,CASSLATGLNTEAFF
few,TRBJ2-1,NA,TRBV2,TGTGCCAGCAGCGTTGAGAGGGAGAATGAGCAGTTCTTC,CASSVERENEQFF
few,TRBJ2-1,TRBD1,TRBV29-1,TGCAGCGCCCCTCAGCACACAGGGGACGAGCAGTTCTTC,CSAPQHTGDEQFF
NA,TRBJ2-1,TRBD1,TRBV7-9,TGTGCCAGCAGCTTCTCTGACAGGGGGCCCTACAATGAGCAGTTCTTC,CASSFSDRGPYNEQFF
NA,TRBJ1-2,NA,TRBV6-5,TGTGCCAGCAGTTCCTTAGGGGGGCAGACTAACTATGGCTACACCTTC,CASSSLGGQTNYGYTF
few,TRBJ1-4,NA,TRBV15,TGTGCCACCAGCAGAGATCTGCCAACTAATGAAAAACTGTTTTTT,CATSRDLPTNEKLFF
NA,TRBJ2-6,NA,TRBV7-9,TGTGCCAGCAGCGGGTCAAGCTGGTCGCCAAGCTCTGGGGCCAACGTCCTGACTTTC,CASSGSSWSPSSGANVLTF
few,TRBJ2-3,NA,TRBV7-9,TGTGCCAGCAGCTACGCGGCGGGGAGCACAGATACGCAGTATTTT,CASSYAAGSTDTQYF
NA,TRBJ1-2,NA,TRBV10-2,TGCGCCAGCAGTGAATACGGCACTGACTATGGCTACACCTTC,CASSEYGTDYGYTF
NA,TRBJ2-1,NA,TRBV11-2,TGTGCCAGCACCCAGGGGGGTTCCTACAATGAGCAGTTCTTC,CASTQGGSYNEQFF
NA,TRBJ1-4,NA,TRBV30,TGTGCCTGGAAGTTTCAGGGGCTAGCTAATGAAAAACTGTTTTTT,CAWKFQGLANEKLFF
few,TRBJ2-2,TRBD2,TRBV4-1,TGCGCCAGCAGCAAGCTCCTAGCGGGAGGTGACACCGGGGAGCTGTTTTTT,CASSKLLAGGDTGELFF
NA,TRBJ1-1,NA,TRBV29-1,TGCAGCGTTGGGACATCCATGAACACTGAAGCTTTCTTT,CSVGTSMNTEAFF
NA,TRBJ2-3,NA,TRBV30,TGTGCCTGGAGTGATGGGAGGGATACGCAGTATTTT,CAWSDGRDTQYF
few,TRBJ2-1,NA,TRBV5-6,TGTGCCAGCAGCTTACTACAGGGAAATGAGCAGTTCTTC,CASSLLQGNEQFF
few,TRBJ1-5,NA,TRBV6-1,TGTGCCAGCAGTGAACAACGCTCGGTCAATCAGCCCCAGCATTTT,CASSEQRSVNQPQHF
few,TRBJ2-3,TRBD1,TRBV6-5,TGTGCCAGCAGTTACTCGGCAAGGGGGCCCACAGATACGCAGTATTTT,CASSYSARGPTDTQYF
NA,TRBJ1-1,NA,TRBV2,TGTGCCAGCAGTGAGCAGGGTCGCACTGAAGCTTTCTTT,CASSEQGRTEAFF
NA,TRBJ1-1,NA,TRBV2,TGTGCCAGCAGCGGGGCGAGGATCGCTGAAGCTTTCTTT,CASSGARIAEAFF
NA,TRBJ1-2,TRBD1,TRBV27,TGTGCCAGCAGTAAAGGACAGGGGGTATATGGCTACACCTTC,CASSKGQGVYGYTF
NA,TRBJ1-1,NA,TRBV15,TGTGCCACCAGCCGTGGGGCTACTGAAGCTTTCTTT,CATSRGATEAFF
NA,TRBJ2-5,NA,TRBV6-6,TGTGCCAGCAGTTCGCCCGCGGGAGAGACCCAGTACTTC,CASSSPAGETQYF
NA,TRBJ1-2,NA,TRBV18,TGTGCCAGCACTCGGACGGTTAACTATGGCTACACCTTC,CASTRTVNYGYTF
few,TRBJ2-5,TRBD2,TRBV19,TGTGCCAGTACCCCGTCGGGGGGGCGGCGGGAGACCCAGTACTTC,CASTPSGGRRETQYF
NA,TRBJ2-5,NA,TRBV6-6,TGTGCCAGCAGTTACTCAGGAGAGACCCAGTACTTC,CASSYSGETQYF
NA,TRBJ2-7,TRBD1,TRBV27,TGTGCCAGCAGTTCTAGGACAGGGGGGTACGAGCAGTACTTC,CASSSRTGGYEQYF
few,TRBJ1-2,NA,TRBV19,TGTGCCAGTAGTATTGGGGACGGTGGCGGCTACACCTTC,CASSIGDGGGYTF
NA,TRBJ1-2,TRBD1,TRBV6-5,TGTGCCAGCACACAGGGGCCGGACTATGGCTACACCTTC,CASTQGPDYGYTF
few,TRBJ2-5,NA,TRBV7-9,TGTGCCAGCAGCTCGTGGGGGGCGGAACAAGAGACCCAGTACTTC,CASSSWGAEQETQYF
few,TRBJ1-6,NA,TRBV2,TGTGCCAGCACCTTGGAAGGATATAATTCACCCCTCCACTTT,CASTLEGYNSPLHF
NA,TRBJ2-7,TRBD2,TRBV5-1,TGCGCCAGCAGCTTGGACGGGACTAGCGGACTCTACGAGCAGTACTTC,CASSLDGTSGLYEQYF
NA,TRBJ1-2,NA,TRBV5-1,TGCGCCAGCAGCTGGGGCCGGGCTTCAGCTAACTATGGCTACACCTTC,CASSWGRASANYGYTF
few,TRBJ1-2,TRBD1,TRBV30,TGTGCCTGGAGTGTCAGCGGGACAGGGTATGGCTACACCTTC,CAWSVSGTGYGYTF
few,TRBJ2-4,NA,TRBV5-6,TGTGCCAGCAGCAGTACAGGGACAAACATTCAGTACTTC,CASSSTGTNIQYF
few,TRBJ2-6,TRBD2,TRBV27,TGTGCCAGCAGTGGGGGGGGCTCTGGGGCCAACGTCCTGACTTTC,CASSGGGSGANVLTF
NA,TRBJ2-1,TRBD2,TRBV18,TGTGCCAGCTCACCACTGGCTAGCGGGAGTTCCATATACAATGAGCAGTTCTTC,CASSPLASGSSIYNEQFF
few,TRBJ2-7,TRBD2,TRBV5-1,TGCGCCAGCAGAGCCCCGGGAGGGCCCTACGAGCAGTACTTC,CASRAPGGPYEQYF
few,TRBJ2-2,NA,TRBV30,TGTGCCTGGAGTGATCGGGACCCCGGGGCCGGGGAGCTGTTTTTT,CAWSDRDPGAGELFF
few,TRBJ1-1,NA,TRBV7-8,TGTGCCAGCAGCTTCCGGGAAGGCGAAGCTTTCTTT,CASSFREGEAFF
NA,TRBJ1-1,TRBD1,TRBV30,TGTGCCTGGTCCCGGGACAGTGGGACTGAAGCTTTCTTT,CAWSRDSGTEAFF
few,TRBJ2-7,TRBD1,TRBV5-1,TGCGCCAGCAGCTTGGGGACAGGGCTGGCTAATGACTACGAGCAGTACTTC,CASSLGTGLANDYEQYF
NA,TRBJ1-5,NA,TRBV4-2,TGTGCCAGCAGCCAAGATCTTGGTCAGCCCCAGCATTTT,CASSQDLGQPQHF
NA,TRBJ1-2,NA,TRBV7-9,TGTGCCAGCAGCCCTAGGGAGAACTATGGCTACACCTTC,CASSPRENYGYTF
NA,TRBJ2-5,NA,TRBV2,TGTGCCAGCAGTACTGGGGCAGAGACCCAGTACTTC,CASSTGAETQYF
NA,TRBJ1-2,NA,TRBV30,TGTGCCTGGAGTTCGGCGTTGCCTAACTATGGCTACACCTTC,CAWSSALPNYGYTF
NA,TRBJ1-2,NA,TRBV6-5,TGTGCCAGCAGTTCGGGAGTCTATGGCTACACCTTC,CASSSGVYGYTF
NA,TRBJ2-3,NA,TRBV7-9,TGTGCCAGCAGCTTAGCGACCAGCACAGATACGCAGTATTTT,CASSLATSTDTQYF
NA,TRBJ2-7,TRBD2,TRBV29-1,TGCAGCGTTGAAGTCGGGGGACTAGACCCCTTCGAGCAGTACTTC,CSVEVGGLDPFEQYF
NA,TRBJ1-5,NA,TRBV6-6,TGTGCCAGCACTCACCGGGACGGCAATCAGCCCCAGCATTTT,CASTHRDGNQPQHF
NA,TRBJ2-5,TRBD1,TRBV7-9,TGTGCCAGCAGCCGGCCGGGACAGGGATTCCAAGAGACCCAGTACTTC,CASSRPGQGFQETQYF